This T cell receptor (beta chain) comes out of a study of vaccination and CD4 T cells after COVID-19. Treatment given: roughly 11-day PBMC culture with coronavirus spike peptide pools or control peptides (ViraFEST assay). According to the study, CD4+ T cells from the unexposed donor were gathered ahead of the COVID-19 pandemic (2011-2018). The study's findings and limits: Median approximately 90% of reactive clones detected in convalescent patients emerged only post-vaccination.

Points on this clonotype: What it recognizes is unknown.

Researchers used the Oncomine TCR Beta short-read assay to sequence DNA from cultured CD4+ T cells. TCRdb fed the PCR reads into MiXCR, producing one record per CDR3 protein. In the table there are about 7,400 distinct CDR3 sequences, around 49% of which are singletons. The receptor was isolated from a human donor in good health. Sequenced input: CD4+ T cells from blood, cultured in vitro.

The chain's CDR3 is CASSDGTSGRAIPDTQYF. The CDR3 DNA is TGCGCCAGCAGCGACGGGACTAGCGGGAGGGCCATCCCAGATACGCAGTATTTT. The chain carries TRBV5-1 and TRBJ2-3, with 16 bases matching TRBD2. Germline CDR1 SGHRS, CDR2 YFSETQ. The CDR3 is 18 amino acids. V lost 4 bases to trimming and J lost 4 bases; unmatched junction nucleotides: 9. The full variable domain, with the rest looked up from reference TRBV5-1 and TRBJ2-3, is KAGVTQTPRYLIKTRGQQVTLSCSPISGHRSVSWYQQTPGQGLQFLFEYFSETQRNKGNFPGRFSGRQFSNSRSEMNVSTLELGDSALYLCASSDGTSGRAIPDTQYFGPGTRLTVL.